The entry below describes one T cell receptor beta chain. Its antigen remains unknown. V lost 7 bases and J lost 6, with 15 bases in between. The CDR3 is 12 residues long. Germline CDR1 and CDR2: SQVTM and ANQGSEA. This sample is part of a study of shared clonotypes between healthy human individuals. Study-wide results and caveats: Sequencing depth was a factor that was expected to affect clonotype sharing among donors.

Genomic DNA per cell subset filled all wells of several immunoSEQ plates. Only in-frame clones appear in the TCRdb table, and some are missing; sequencing was by immunoSEQ multiplex PCR. Of around 2.3 million clones listed, approximately 96% are singletons. The specimen was naive CD4+ T cells sorted from blood. As for subset: CD45RA+ positively selected. This sequence joins TRBV29-1 and TRBJ1-1; D is possibly TRBD1 (5 bases). The source is a man aged 18 to 29 in good health. The CDR3, as DNA: TGCAGCGCTCTACAGGCCGGCTCTGAAGCTTTCTTT. Its protein is CSALQAGSEAFF.